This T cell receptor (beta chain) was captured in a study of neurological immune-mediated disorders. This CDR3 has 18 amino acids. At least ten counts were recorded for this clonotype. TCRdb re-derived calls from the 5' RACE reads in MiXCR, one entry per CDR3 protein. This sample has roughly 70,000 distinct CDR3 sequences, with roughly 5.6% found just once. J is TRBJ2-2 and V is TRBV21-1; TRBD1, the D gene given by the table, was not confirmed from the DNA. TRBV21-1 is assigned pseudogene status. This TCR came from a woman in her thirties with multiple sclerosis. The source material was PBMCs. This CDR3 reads CASSTLGGGREGTGELFF. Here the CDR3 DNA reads TGTGCCAGCAGCACCCTCGGAGGGGGCCGCGAAGGCACCGGGGAGCTGTTTTTT.